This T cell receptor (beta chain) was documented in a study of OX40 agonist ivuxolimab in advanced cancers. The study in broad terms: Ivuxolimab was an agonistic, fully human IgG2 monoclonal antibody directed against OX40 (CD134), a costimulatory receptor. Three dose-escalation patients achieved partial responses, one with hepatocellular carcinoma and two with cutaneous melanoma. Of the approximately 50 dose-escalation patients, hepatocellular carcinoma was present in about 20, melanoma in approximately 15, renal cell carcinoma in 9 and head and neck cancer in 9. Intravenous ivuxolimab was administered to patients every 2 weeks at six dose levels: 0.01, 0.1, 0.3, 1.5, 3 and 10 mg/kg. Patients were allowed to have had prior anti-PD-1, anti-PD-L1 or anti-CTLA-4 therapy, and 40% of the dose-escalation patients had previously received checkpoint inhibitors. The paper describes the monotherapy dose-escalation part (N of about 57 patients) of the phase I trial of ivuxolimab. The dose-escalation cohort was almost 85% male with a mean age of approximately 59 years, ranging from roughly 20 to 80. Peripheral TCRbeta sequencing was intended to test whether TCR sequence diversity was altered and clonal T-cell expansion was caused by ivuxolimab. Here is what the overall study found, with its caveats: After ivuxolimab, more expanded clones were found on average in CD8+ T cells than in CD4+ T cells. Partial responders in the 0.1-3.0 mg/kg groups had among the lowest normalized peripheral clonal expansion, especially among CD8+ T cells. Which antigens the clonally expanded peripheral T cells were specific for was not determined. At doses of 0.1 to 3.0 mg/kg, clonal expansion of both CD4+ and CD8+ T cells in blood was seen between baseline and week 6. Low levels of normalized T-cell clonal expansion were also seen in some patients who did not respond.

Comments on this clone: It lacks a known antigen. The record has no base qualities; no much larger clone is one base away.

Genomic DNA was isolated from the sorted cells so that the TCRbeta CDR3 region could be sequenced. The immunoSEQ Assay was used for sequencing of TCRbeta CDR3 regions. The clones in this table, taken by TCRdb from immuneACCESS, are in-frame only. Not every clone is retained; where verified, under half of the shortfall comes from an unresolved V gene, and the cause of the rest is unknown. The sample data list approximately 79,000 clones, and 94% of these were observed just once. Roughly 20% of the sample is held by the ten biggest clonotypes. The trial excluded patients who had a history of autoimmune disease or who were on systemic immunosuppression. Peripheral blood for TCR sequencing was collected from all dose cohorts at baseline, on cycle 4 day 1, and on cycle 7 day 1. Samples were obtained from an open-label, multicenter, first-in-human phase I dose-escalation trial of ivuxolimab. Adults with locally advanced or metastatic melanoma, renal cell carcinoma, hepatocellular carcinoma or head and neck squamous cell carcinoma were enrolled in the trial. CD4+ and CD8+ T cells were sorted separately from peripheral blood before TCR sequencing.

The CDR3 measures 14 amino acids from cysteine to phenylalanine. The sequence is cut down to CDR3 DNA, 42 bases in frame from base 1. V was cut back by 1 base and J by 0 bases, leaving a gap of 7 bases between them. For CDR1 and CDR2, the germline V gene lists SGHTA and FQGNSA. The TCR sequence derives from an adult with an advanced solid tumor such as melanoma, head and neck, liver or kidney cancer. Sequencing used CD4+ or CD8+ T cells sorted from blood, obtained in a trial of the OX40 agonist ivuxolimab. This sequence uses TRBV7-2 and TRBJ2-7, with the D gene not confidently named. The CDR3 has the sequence CASSLGGRSYEQYF. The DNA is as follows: TGTGCCAGCAGCTTAGGGGGTCGCTCCTACGAGCAGTACTTC.